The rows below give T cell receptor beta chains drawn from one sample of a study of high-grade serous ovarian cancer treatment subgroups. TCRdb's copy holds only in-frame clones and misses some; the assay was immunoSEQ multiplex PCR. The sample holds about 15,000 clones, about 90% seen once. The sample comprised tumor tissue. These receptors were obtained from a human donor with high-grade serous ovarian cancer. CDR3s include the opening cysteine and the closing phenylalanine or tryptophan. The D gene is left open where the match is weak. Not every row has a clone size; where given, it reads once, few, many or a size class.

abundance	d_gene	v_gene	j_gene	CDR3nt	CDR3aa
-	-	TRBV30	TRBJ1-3	TGTGCCTGGAGTGACAGAAACACCATATATTTT	CAWSDRNTIYF
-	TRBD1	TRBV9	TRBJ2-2	TGTGCCAGCGGGCCCCGGGGCTCAGGGGGCCCCGGGGAGCTGTTTTTT	CASGPRGSGGPGELFF
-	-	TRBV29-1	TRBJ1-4	TGCAGCGTTAACGATGTTGGGGCCGGGCGGAAACTGTTTTTT	CSVNDVGAGRKLFF
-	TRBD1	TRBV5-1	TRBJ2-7	TGCGCCAGCAGCTTTGGGACAGGACTCTACGAGCAGTACTTC	CASSFGTGLYEQYF
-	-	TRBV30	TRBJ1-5	TGTGCCTGGAACGGCGACCCCAATCAGCCCCAGCATTTT	CAWNGDPNQPQHF
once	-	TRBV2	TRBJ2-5	TGTGCCAGCAGAGCGACTCCTCAAGAGACCCAGTACTTC	CASRATPQETQYF
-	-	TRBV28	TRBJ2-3	TGTGCCAGCAGTTTATTAGGGGGACCCACAGATACGCAGTATTTT	CASSLLGGPTDTQYF
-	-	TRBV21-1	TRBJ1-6	TGTGCCAGCAGCAAAGGGCGGGAGCTGAAGGAGGGAAATCTGATATCACCCCTCCACTTT	CASSKGRELKEGNLISPLHF
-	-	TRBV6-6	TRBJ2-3	TGTGCCAGCAGTTATGGCGGACAGACCTCCACAGATACGCAGTATTTT	CASSYGGQTSTDTQYF
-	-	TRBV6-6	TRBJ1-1	TGTGCCAGCAGAAATCCAGGCAGCACTGAAGCTTTCTTT	CASRNPGSTEAFF
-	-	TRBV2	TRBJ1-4	TGTGCCAGCAGTGGGTTCGGAGGTGAAAAACTGTTTTTT	CASSGFGGEKLFF
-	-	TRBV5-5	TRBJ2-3	TGTGCCAGCAGCTTCGGGGCTTTCACAGATACGCAGTATTTT	CASSFGAFTDTQYF
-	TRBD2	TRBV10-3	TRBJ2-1	TGTGCCATCAGTGAGTCGAATTTGGGGGGGTCCTACAATGAGCAGTTCTTC	CAISESNLGGSYNEQFF
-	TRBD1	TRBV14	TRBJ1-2	TGTGCCAGCAGCAACAGGGGGCTCGGCTATGGCTACACCTTC	CASSNRGLGYGYTF
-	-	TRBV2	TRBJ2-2	TGTGCCAGCAGTGTGACCAGGGGCAGGGGCGGGGAGCTGTTTTTT	CASSVTRGRGGELFF
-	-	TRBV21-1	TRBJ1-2	TGTGCCAGCAGCGCACTGGGACAGGGAATCCTCTATGGCTACACCTTC	CASSALGQGILYGYTF
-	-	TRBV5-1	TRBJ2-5	TGCGCCAGCAGCTTTGGGGGGACCCAAGAGACCCAGTACTTC	CASSFGGTQETQYF
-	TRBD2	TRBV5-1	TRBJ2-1	TGCGCCAGCAGCTTGGGTTTAGGACTAGCGGACAATGAGCAGTTCTTC	CASSLGLGLADNEQFF
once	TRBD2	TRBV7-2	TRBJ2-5	TGTGCCAGCAGCTACGGACTAGCCTACCGGGAGACCCAGTACTTC	CASSYGLAYRETQYF
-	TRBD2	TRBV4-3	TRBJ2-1	TGCGCCAGCAGCCTGGGACTAGCGGGGGGGCCGGGGGGTGAGCAGTTCTTC	CASSLGLAGGPGGEQFF
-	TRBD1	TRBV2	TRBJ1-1	TGTGCCAGCAGGACCAGGGGGCGGACTGAAGCTTTCTTT	CASRTRGRTEAFF
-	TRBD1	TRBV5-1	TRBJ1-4	TGCGCCAGCAGCTGGACAGGGGTCGGTAATGAAAAACTGTTTTTT	CASSWTGVGNEKLFF
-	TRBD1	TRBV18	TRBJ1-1	TGTGCCAGCTCCCAGGGGGGAATTGACAGTGAAGCTTTCTTT	CASSQGGIDSEAFF
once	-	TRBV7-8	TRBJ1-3	TGTGCCAGCAGCCCCAAAGAACCGGGGTTCTCTGGAAACACCATATATTTT	CASSPKEPGFSGNTIYF
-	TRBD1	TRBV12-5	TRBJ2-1	TGTGCTAGTGGTCAATCCGGGACAGGGAGCAATGAGCAGTTCTTC	CASGQSGTGSNEQFF
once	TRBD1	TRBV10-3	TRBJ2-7	TGTGCCATCAGTGGAGCTCGGGACAGGGGTCCCTACGAGCAGTACTTC	CAISGARDRGPYEQYF
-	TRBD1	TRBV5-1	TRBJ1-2	TGCGCCAGCAGCCCCCGGGACAGGCCCATTGGGGGCTACACCTTC	CASSPRDRPIGGYTF
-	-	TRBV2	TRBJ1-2	TGTGCCAGCAGTGAAGGAGTGTGGAGCTATGGCTACACCTTC	CASSEGVWSYGYTF
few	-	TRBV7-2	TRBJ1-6	TGTGCCAGCAGTAATCCAGGACAGTATAATTCACCCCTCCACTTT	CASSNPGQYNSPLHF
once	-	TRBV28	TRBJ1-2	TGTGCCAGCAGTTTTACCAGGGAGGGCGGCTACACCTTC	CASSFTREGGYTF
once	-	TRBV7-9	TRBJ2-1	TGTGCCAGCAGCCCACCCCCGTGGGGGCCGGCCCGCGCCACGAATGAGCAGTTCTTC	CASSPPPWGPARATNEQFF
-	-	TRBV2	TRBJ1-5	TGTGCCAGCAGGGCGGGACTAAGCAATCAGCCCCAGCATTTT	CASRAGLSNQPQHF
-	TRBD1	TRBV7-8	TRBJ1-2	TGTGCCAGCAGCTTAGGACAGGGATATGGCTACACCTTC	CASSLGQGYGYTF
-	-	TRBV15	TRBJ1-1	TGTGCCACCAGCAGAGATAGTCGTGGTCAGTACGGCACTGAAGCTTTCTTT	CATSRDSRGQYGTEAFF
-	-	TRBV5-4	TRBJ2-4	TGTGCCAGCAGCTTGGAGGGGCAGGCCAAAAACATTCAGTACTTC	CASSLEGQAKNIQYF
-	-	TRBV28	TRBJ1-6	TGTGCCAGCGTAGTAGGGCAGAGTAATTCACCCCTCCACTTT	CASVVGQSNSPLHF
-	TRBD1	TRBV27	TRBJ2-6	TGTGCCAGCAGGGGACAGGGGGCGACTGGGGCCAACGTCCTGACTTTC	CASRGQGATGANVLTF
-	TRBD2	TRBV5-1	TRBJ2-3	TGCGCCAGCAGCCTACTACTGACTAGCGGGGCGGATACGCAGTATTTT	CASSLLLTSGADTQYF
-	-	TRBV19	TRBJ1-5	TGTGCCAGTAGTAAATCAGGGACCTTCGGTCAGCCCCAGCATTTT	CASSKSGTFGQPQHF
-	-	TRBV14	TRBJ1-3	TGTGCCAGCAGCCAAGCCTATCGGGACCCCTCTGGAAACACCATATATTTT	CASSQAYRDPSGNTIYF
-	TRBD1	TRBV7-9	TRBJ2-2	TGTGCCAGCAGTCTAGGACAGGGGAACACCGGGGAGCTGTTTTTT	CASSLGQGNTGELFF